This T cell receptor beta chain originates from a study of blood T cell repertoires in COVID-19. Overall study context: Researchers got acute and convalescent COVID-19 samples from the United States, Italy and Spain. The cDNA or gDNA used as material had been derived from T cells, B-cell-depleted T cells, or PBMCs.

Measured with immunoSEQ multiplex PCR; TCRdb has only the in-frame clones, and not every one. Among 35,000 to 50,000 clones listed, roughly 87% were seen once. This clone came up once. Trimming pared 2 bases from V and 7 bases from J, leaving 16 bases between. The CDR3 length is 14 residues. Germline V gene sequence: CDR1 SGHDT, CDR2 YYEEEE. J is TRBJ2-7 and V is TRBV5-6; D uncertain. This clonotype was obtained from a man between 60 and 75 years old with acute or convalescent COVID-19. The material sequenced was peripheral blood. DNA for the CDR3: TGTGCCAGCAGCTTAGTCGAAGGTTTCGGGGAGCAGTACTTC. Its translation: CASSLVEGFGEQYF.